Below, 4 T cell receptor beta chains from the same sample are listed, as sequenced in a study of Graves' ophthalmopathy and Graves' hyperthyroidism. From RNA, the CDR3 regions of TCR beta chains were amplified and sequenced. HTBI primers were used in a first-round RT-PCR, which preceded a second-round multiplex PCR. Each CDR3 protein is one row after TCRdb ran MiXCR on the multiplex PCR reads. This table has about 390,000 distinct CDR3 sequences, about 18% appearing once. Sequencing was performed on peripheral blood. The origin of the receptors is an adult woman with stable Graves' hyperthyroidism.

This clonotype was seen many times. This chain links TRBV30 with TRBJ1-1; D is unresolved. The CDR3 covers 14 residues. Trimming shortened V by 2 bases and J by 0 bases, and 10 bases separated the two germline ends. Per germline, CDR1 GTSNPN and CDR2 SVGIG (reference sequence). CDR3: CAWSFGSMNTEAFF. In DNA form, the CDR3 reads TGTGCCTGGAGTTTCGGATCTATGAACACTGAAGCTTTCTTT.

In this sample, this clonotype turned up many times. The V and J genes are TRBV6-1 and TRBJ1-2; the D is unclear. Germline-derived CDR1 and CDR2 are MNHNS and SASEGT. The V end was cut by 5 bases, the J end by 2 bases, with 15 bases between. The CDR3 is made up of 15 amino acids. CDR3 coding DNA: TGTGCCAGCAGTCCACGAATGGCACGGAACTATGGCTACACCTTC. Its protein is CASSPRMARNYGYTF.

This clonotype appeared many times. The chain combines TRBV24-1 with TRBJ2-7, with 7 nucleotides matching TRBD1. The CDR3 is 14 residues long. Trimming took 4 bases from V and 2 from J; bases not matched to a gene: 4. Germline V gene lookup returns CDR1 KGHDR and CDR2 SFDVKD. The CDR3 loop reads CATSETGRTYEQYF. In DNA form, the CDR3 reads TGTGCCACCAGTGAGACAGGGCGTACCTACGAGCAGTACTTC.

This clonotype was recorded at least ten times. V gene TRBV10-3 combines with J gene TRBJ2-2; 9 positions agree with TRBD2. In germline, CDR1 is ENHRY, CDR2 SYGVKD. Unmatched junction bases numbered 8, after V lost 5 bases and J lost 4 bases. The CDR3 runs 16 residues. The CDR3 sequence: CAISTYQTSGTGELFF. CDR3 DNA: TGTGCCATCAGTACCTACCAGACTAGCGGCACCGGGGAGCTGTTTTTT.